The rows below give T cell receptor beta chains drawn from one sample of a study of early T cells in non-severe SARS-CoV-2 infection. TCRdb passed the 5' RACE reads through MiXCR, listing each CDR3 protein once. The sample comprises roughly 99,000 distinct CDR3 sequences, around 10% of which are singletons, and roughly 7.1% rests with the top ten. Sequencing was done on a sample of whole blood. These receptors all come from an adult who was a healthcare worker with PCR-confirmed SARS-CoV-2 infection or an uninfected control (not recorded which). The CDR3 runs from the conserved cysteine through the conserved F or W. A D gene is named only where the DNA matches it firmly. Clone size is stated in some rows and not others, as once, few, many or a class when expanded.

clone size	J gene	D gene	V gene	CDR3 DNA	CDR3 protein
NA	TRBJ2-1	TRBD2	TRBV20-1	TGCAGTGCCCGCCCCTTTAGCGGGATGCTGAAGAATGAGCAGTTCTTC	CSARPFSGMLKNEQFF
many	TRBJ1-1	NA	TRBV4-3	TGCGCCAGCAAAAGGATTGAGACAGCCGCCACTGAAGCTTTCTTT	CASKRIETAATEAFF
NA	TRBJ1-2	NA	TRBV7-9	TGTGCCAGCAGCCTCCCTTTTAAGAGGGGCAGGGGTCACTATGGCTACACCTTC	CASSLPFKRGRGHYGYTF
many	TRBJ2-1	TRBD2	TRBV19	TGTGCCAGTACTGGGGCGGGAGAGGTAAATGAGCAGTTCTTC	CASTGAGEVNEQFF
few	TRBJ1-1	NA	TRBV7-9	TGTGCCAGCAGCACCCTATTGACGGAGATGAACACTGAAGCTTTCTTT	CASSTLLTEMNTEAFF
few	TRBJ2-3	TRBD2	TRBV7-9	TGTGCCAGCAGCCCTCGAGCGGGAGGGCCAGATACGCAGTATTTT	CASSPRAGGPDTQYF
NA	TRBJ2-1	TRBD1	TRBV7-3	TGTGCCAGCAGCTCCTGGGACAGGCGGAGCAATGAGCAGTTCTTC	CASSSWDRRSNEQFF
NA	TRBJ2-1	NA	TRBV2	TGTGCCAGCAGTGAACCGAGGCCTGGGGTTTCGGTGGGGTCCTACAATGAGCAGTTCTTC	CASSEPRPGVSVGSYNEQFF
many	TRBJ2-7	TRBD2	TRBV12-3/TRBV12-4	TGTGCCAGCAGTTTCGAGTCTAGCGGGAGGTACGAGCAGTACTTC	CASSFESSGRYEQYF
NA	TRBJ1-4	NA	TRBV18	TGTGCCAGCTCACCACCGGGCAGGTTCTGTGAAAAACTGTTTTTT	CASSPPGRFCEKLFF
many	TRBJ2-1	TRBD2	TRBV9	TGTGCCAGCAGCGTAGCGGGGGGAATCTCCTACAATGAGCAGTTCTTC	CASSVAGGISYNEQFF
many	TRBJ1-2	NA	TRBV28	TGTGCCAGCAGTTTCACCTATGGCTACACCTTC	CASSFTYGYTF
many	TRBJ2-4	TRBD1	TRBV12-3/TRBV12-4	TGTGCCAGCACCGAGGACAGGAACATTCAGTACTTC	CASTEDRNIQYF
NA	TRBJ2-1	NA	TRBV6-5	TGTGCCAGCAGCGACAGTTACGAGCAGTTCTTC	CASSDSYEQFF
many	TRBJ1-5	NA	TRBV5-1	TGCGCCAGCAGCCCTAGAAGTAATCAGCCCCAGCATTTT	CASSPRSNQPQHF
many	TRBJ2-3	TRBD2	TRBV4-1	TGCGCCAGCAGCCAAGAAGAGACTAGCGGGACCTGGGCAGATACGCAGTATTTT	CASSQEETSGTWADTQYF
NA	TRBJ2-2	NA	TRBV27	TGTGCCACCACGGGACGCACCGGGGAGCTGTTTTTT	CATTGRTGELFF
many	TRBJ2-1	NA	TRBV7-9	TGTGCCAGCAGCCCTACTAGGGATGAGCAGTTCTTC	CASSPTRDEQFF
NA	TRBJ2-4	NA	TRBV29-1	TGCAGCGTTGCGATGGGACCGGACGTGGACATTCAGTACTTC	CSVAMGPDVDIQYF
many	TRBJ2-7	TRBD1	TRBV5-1	TGCGCCAGCAGCTTGGCCGGACAGGGACCGGGCGAGCAGTACTTC	CASSLAGQGPGEQYF
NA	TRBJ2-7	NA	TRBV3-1	TGTGCCAGCAGCCAACCCCTCCCCTACGAGCAGTACTTC	CASSQPLPYEQYF
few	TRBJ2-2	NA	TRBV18	TGTGCCAGCTCACCGCTACAGGTCACTCTCGCGAACACCGGGGTGCTGTTTTTT	CASSPLQVTLANTGVLFF
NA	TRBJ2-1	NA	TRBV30	TGTGCCTGGACCCCTAGTGGGTATTTCAATGAGCAGTTCTTC	CAWTPSGYFNEQFF
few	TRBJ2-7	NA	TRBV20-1	TGCAGTGCTAGATCTGAGCGTGGATCGGCCGAGCAGTACTTC	CSARSERGSAEQYF
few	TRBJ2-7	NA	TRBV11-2	TGTGCCAGCAGCATTAGATCAGGGAGAAGCTCCTACGAGCAGTACTTC	CASSIRSGRSSYEQYF
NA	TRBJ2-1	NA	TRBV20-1	TGCAGTGCTAGAGAGACGCGGACCATTGAGCAGTTCTTC	CSARETRTIEQFF
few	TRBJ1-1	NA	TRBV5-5	TGTGCCAGCAGCTCGGGACACCTTAACACTGAAGCTTTCTTT	CASSSGHLNTEAFF
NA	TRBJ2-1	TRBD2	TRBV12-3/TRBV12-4	TGTGCCAGCACCGAAGGGAGGGAGAGGGAGCAGTTCTTC	CASTEGREREQFF